A single sample gave rise to the 21 T cell receptor beta chains below, sequenced in a study of T cell responses to AZD1222 COVID-19 vaccine. Here immunoSEQ multiplex PCR was the method, and the copy in TCRdb shows in-frame clones only, minus some. The profile shows tens of thousands of clones, about 85% of them singletons. The specimen comprised peripheral blood, sampled on day 0 of AZD1222 vaccination. The receptors were sampled from an adult in good health.

The chain employs TRBV28 and TRBJ1-5; unclear D gene. Germline CDR1 is MDHEN and CDR2 is SYDVKM. V lost 3 bases and J 0 bases, leaving 12 bases between the germline ends. The CDR3 length is 16 residues. The CDR3 DNA sequence: TGTGCCAGCAGTTTGGCAGGATTCTATAGCAATCAGCCCCAGCATTTT. Translating it yields CASSLAGFYSNQPQHF. Using reference TRBV28 and TRBJ1-5 for the parts outside the CDR3, the full variable domain is DVKVTQSSRYLVKRTGEKVFLECVQDMDHENMFWYRQDPGLGLRLIYFSYDVKMKEKGDIPEGYSVSREKKERFSLILESASTNQTSMYLCASSLAGFYSNQPQHFGDGTRLSIL.

The genes are TRBV18 and TRBJ1-5; D not resolved. V was trimmed by 4 bases and J by 0 bases, leaving 10 bases between them. Germline CDR1 is KGHSH and CDR2 is LQKENI. This CDR3 comprises 15 residues. The CDR3 sequence is CASSQGTNSNQPQHF. The DNA for the CDR3 is TGTGCCAGCTCACAAGGCACTAATAGCAATCAGCCCCAGCATTTT.

The chain recombines TRBV28 with TRBJ1-2; D is undetermined. Germline V gene lookup returns CDR1 MDHEN and CDR2 SYDVKM. The CDR3 is 11 amino acids. Trimming shortened V by 6 bases and J by 7 bases, and 9 bases separated the two germline ends. The CDR3 sequence: CASSQVSGYTF. The CDR3 DNA is TGTGCCAGCAGCCAGGTCAGTGGCTACACCTTC.

This clone was seen just once. The chain carries TRBV9 and TRBJ2-3; D is uncertain. Germline CDR1 is SGDLS and CDR2 is YYNGEE. V was clipped by 2 bases and J by 6 bases, with 10 bases between them. The CDR3 totals 13 residues. The CDR3 coding sequence is TGTGCCAGCAGCGTCGACGATTGGGATACGCAGTATTTT. Translated: CASSVDDWDTQYF.

This chain links TRBV7-9 with TRBJ1-2, with 10 bases aligning to TRBD1. The CDR3 loop spans 15 amino acids. CDR1 SEHNR and CDR2 FQNEAQ come from the germline V gene (reference sequence). After removal of 5 bases from V and 4 bases from J, the junction contained 7 bases not matched to a gene. The CDR3 region has the DNA TGTGCCAGCAGCCGGGGGGACAGGGGCATCTATGGCTACACCTTC. Encoded protein: CASSRGDRGIYGYTF.

The chain carries TRBV2 and TRBJ2-2; 11 nucleotides match TRBD2. In germline, CDR1 is SNHLY, CDR2 FYNNEI. V trimming: 5 bases; J trimming: 4 bases; junction bases outside the gene matches: 15. CDR3 size: 19 residues. The DNA of the CDR3 is TGTGCCAGCAGTCCTTTAGCGGGGGGGACCCAAGGGGTCACCGGGGAGCTGTTTTTT. It encodes CASSPLAGGTQGVTGELFF. Looking up the rest from reference TRBV2 and TRBJ2-2 gives the full variable domain: EPEVTQTPSHQVTQMGQEVILRCVPISNHLYFYWYRQILGQKVEFLVSFYNNEISEKSEIFDDQFSVERPDGSNFTLKIRSTKLEDSAMYFCASSPLAGGTQGVTGELFFGEGSRLTVL.

The V call is TRBV19, the J call TRBJ1-5; D possibly corresponds to TRBD1 (5 bases). Germline loops: CDR1 LNHDA, CDR2 SQIVND (reference sequence). This CDR3 is 19 amino acids long. Between the trimmed V and J ends, which lost 8 bases and 0 bases, there was a span of 26 bases. The CDR3: CASAGIRDVALYSNQPQHF. CDR3 bases: TGTGCCAGTGCCGGAATCCGGGACGTCGCCCTTTATAGCAATCAGCCCCAGCATTTT.

The chain is built from TRBV7-9 and TRBJ2-7, with D perhaps matching TRBD1 (6 bases). The germline V gene has CDR1 SEHNR and CDR2 FQNEAQ (reference sequence). Trimming left V 4 bases short and J 3 bases short, with 19 bases between. The CDR3 covers 16 residues. The CDR3 region has the DNA TGTGCCAGCAGCTCGCTAGGGGGTGGGGCATTCTACGAGCAGTACTTC. Its translation is CASSSLGGGAFYEQYF.

The chain carries TRBV7-3 and TRBJ1-2; D gene uncertain. The V gene's germline CDR1 is SGHTA and CDR2 FQGTGA. This CDR3 is built from 12 residues. Trimming took 4 bases from V and 8 from J, leaving 11 bases between them. CDR3 sequence reads: CASSSGVGGYTF. The CDR3 bases are TGTGCCAGCAGCTCAGGCGTTGGCGGCTACACCTTC.

This chain connects TRBV5-1 to TRBJ2-7; D gene uncertain. The CDR3 is made up of 16 amino acids. V was trimmed by 0 bases and J by 0 bases, leaving 13 bases between them. Germline V gene sequence: CDR1 SGHRS, CDR2 YFSETQ. The CDR3 DNA follows: TGCGCCAGCAGCTTGGATGTCCCGATAAGCTCCTACGAGCAGTACTTC. Protein product: CASSLDVPISSYEQYF.

The gene calls are TRBV20-1 and TRBJ2-3; no clear D. Germline CDR1 reads DFQATT; CDR2 reads SNEGSKA (reference sequence). V dropped 3 bases and J dropped 3 bases, with 13 bases sitting between them. CDR3 size: 14 residues. CDR3 DNA sequence: TGCAGTGCTAGTCGCGTCTCAGTGACAGATACGCAGTATTTT. This sequence encodes CSASRVSVTDTQYF.

The gene calls are TRBV4-1 and TRBJ1-2; 7 bases fit TRBD1. CDR3 length equals 16 residues. Germline-derived CDR1 and CDR2 are MGHRA and YSYEKL. V lost 1 base to trimming and J lost 6 bases; unmatched junction nucleotides: 11. The CDR3 DNA follows: TGCGCCAGCAGCCAAGTTCAGGGCGCAGGGGGAGATGGCTACACCTTC. This sequence encodes CASSQVQGAGGDGYTF.

V and J are TRBV6-5 and TRBJ2-7; 12 bases align to TRBD1. The CDR3 extends over 15 amino acids. J gave up 3 bases and V 6 bases, and 6 bases lay outside the gene matches. Germline CDR1 and CDR2: MNHEY and SVGAGI. The CDR3 sequence is CASRAGTGGLYEQYF. The CDR3 DNA reads TGTGCCAGCAGAGCCGGGACAGGGGGCCTCTACGAGCAGTACTTC.

V and J are TRBV19 and TRBJ1-2; 11 positions match TRBD1. Germline CDR1 is LNHDA and CDR2 is SQIVND (reference sequence). Trimming cost V 5 bases and J 4 bases; bases outside gene matches: 6. CDR3 length equals 15 residues. CDR3 in amino acids: CASSSGTGGFYGYTF. The DNA for the CDR3 is TGTGCCAGTAGTTCCGGGACAGGGGGATTCTATGGCTACACCTTC.

This chain links TRBV6-5 with TRBJ1-1; D not certain. The CDR3 totals 13 residues. Germline values: CDR1 MNHEY, CDR2 SVGAGI. Trimming cost V 5 bases and J 5 bases, with 12 bases left between them. In DNA, the CDR3 is TGTGCCAGCAGTAGCCTCGACACGACTGAAGCTTTCTTT. Its translation is CASSSLDTTEAFF.

The CDR3 here is CASSPHPPGRNNEQFF. For the CDR3, the DNA is TGTGCCAGCAGTCCCCATCCTCCTGGACGGAACAATGAGCAGTTCTTC. The chain uses TRBV2 and TRBJ2-1; unclear D gene. Trimming took off 5 bases at V and 5 bases at J, with 19 bases between the two ends. The CDR3 consists of 16 residues. Germline-derived CDR1 and CDR2 are SNHLY and FYNNEI. Looking up the rest from reference TRBV2 and TRBJ2-1 gives the full variable domain: EPEVTQTPSHQVTQMGQEVILRCVPISNHLYFYWYRQILGQKVEFLVSFYNNEISEKSEIFDDQFSVERPDGSNFTLKIRSTKLEDSAMYFCASSPHPPGRNNEQFFGPGTRLTVL.

The chain is built from TRBV6-5 and TRBJ2-5; tentatively, D is TRBD1 (6 bases). V was cut by 5 bases and J by 2 bases, with 12 bases left in between. CDR3 length equals 14 residues. Germline CDR1 and CDR2: MNHEY and SVGAGI. This CDR3 is CASSPPGQQETQYF. The CDR3 DNA reads TGTGCCAGCAGTCCGCCGGGACAACAAGAGACCCAGTACTTC.

The chain recombines TRBV5-4 with TRBJ1-3, with no clear D. The CDR3 is 15 amino acids. The V end was cut by 0 bases, the J end by 8 bases, with 15 bases between. Germline CDR1 is SGHNT and CDR2 is YYREEE (reference sequence). CDR3 protein: CASSLEEGAGYTIYF. In DNA, the CDR3 is TGTGCCAGCAGCTTGGAAGAGGGTGCGGGATACACCATATATTTT. The full variable domain, its missing parts supplied by reference TRBV5-4 and TRBJ1-3, is ETGVTQSPTHLIKTRGQQVTLRCSSQSGHNTVSWYQQALGQGPQFIFQYYREEENGRGNFPPRFSGLQFPNYSSELNVNALELDDSALYLCASSLEEGAGYTIYFGEGSWLTVV.

This chain connects TRBV9 to TRBJ2-5; D is possibly TRBD2 (5 bases). Trimming pared 3 bases from V and 5 bases from J, leaving 20 bases between. This CDR3 spans 16 amino acids. Per germline, CDR1 SGDLS and CDR2 YYNGEE. In DNA, the CDR3 is TGTGCCAGCAGCGGGACTCGGAACCCGAGGATGGAGACCCAGTACTTC. Residues: CASSGTRNPRMETQYF. The whole variable domain, remainder taken from reference TRBV9 and TRBJ2-5, is DSGVTQTPKHLITATGQRVTLRCSPRSGDLSVYWYQQSLDQGLQFLIQYYNGEERAKGNILERFSAQQFPDLHSELNLSSLELGDSALYFCASSGTRNPRMETQYFGPGTRLLVL.

J is TRBJ1-3 and V is TRBV5-1; no firm D call. Germline assignment: CDR1 SGHRS and CDR2 YFSETQ. Trimming took off 3 bases at V and 0 bases at J, with 4 bases between the two ends. This CDR3 region has 13 residues. CDR3 nucleotide sequence: TGCGCCAGCAGCTCTGACTCTGGAAACACCATATATTTT. This gives the protein CASSSDSGNTIYF.

This chain joins TRBV12-3 or TRBV12-4 and TRBJ2-3, with D maybe TRBD2 (6 bases). V was pared by 5 bases and J by 10 bases, with 16 bases between. The CDR3 runs 13 residues. CDR3 loop: CASSPRGTGAQYF. The CDR3 DNA reads TGTGCCAGCAGTCCTAGGGGAACGGGGGCGCAGTATTTT.